The 7 T cell receptor beta chains below were found in one sample sequenced in a study of T cell responses to AZD1222 COVID-19 vaccine. The table came from immunoSEQ multiplex PCR; TCRdb's copy has only in-frame clones and leaves some out. The table lists 95,000 to 150,000 clones, 80% to 90% of them singletons, with about 3% in the top ten. The source was peripheral blood, collected on day 0 of AZD1222 vaccination. The receptors stem from an adult in good health.

The chain carries TRBV5-4 and TRBJ2-7; D gene uncertain. The CDR3 runs to 15 residues. The V and J ends lost 0 bases and 6 bases respectively, with 16 bases between them. Germline assignment: CDR1 SGHNT and CDR2 YYREEE (reference sequence). The CDR3 loop is CASSLVGSRVSEQYF. DNA of the CDR3: TGTGCCAGCAGCTTGGTGGGTAGTCGTGTCTCCGAGCAGTACTTC.

The chain employs TRBV4-3 and TRBJ1-5; 9 nucleotides match TRBD1. V trimming: 0 bases; J trimming: 3 bases; junction bases outside the gene matches: 6. In germline, CDR1 is LGHNA, CDR2 YSLEER. CDR3 length: 17 residues. CDR3 protein: CASSQEGGTGSNQPQHF. In DNA form, the CDR3 reads TGCGCCAGCAGCCAAGAGGGTGGGACAGGGTCCAATCAGCCCCAGCATTTT.

CDR3: CASSPRNEQFF. The CDR3 DNA is TGTGCCAGCAGCCCCCGGAATGAGCAGTTCTTC. The chain couples TRBV5-5 to TRBJ2-1; D is undetermined. The CDR3 runs 11 residues. Germline assignment: CDR1 SGHKS and CDR2 YYEKEE (reference sequence). With 4 bases removed from V and 7 bases from J, the gap between germline ends came to 6 bases.

V and J are TRBV7-8 and TRBJ2-2; D may be TRBD2 (7 bases). This CDR3 spans 16 amino acids. Trimming cost V 3 bases and J 4 bases, with 15 bases left between them. CDR1 and CDR2 from the germline V gene are SGHVS and FQNEAQ. CDR3 in DNA: TGTGCCAGCAGCTTTTTGGCGGGGGCGTTCACCGGGGAGCTGTTTTTT. It is translated as CASSFLAGAFTGELFF. The complete variable domain, with remaining parts taken from reference TRBV7-8 and TRBJ2-2, reads GAGVSQSPRYKVAKRGQDVALRCDPISGHVSLFWYQQALGQGPEFLTYFQNEAQLDKSGLPSDRFFAERPEGSVSTLKIQRTQQEDSAVYLCASSFLAGAFTGELFFGEGSRLTVL.

This clone has a handful of counts. V usage is TRBV14 and J usage is TRBJ1-3; possible D gene TRBD1, 6 bases. This CDR3 is built from 18 residues. CDR1 is SGHDN, CDR2 FVKESK, per germline. Trimming removed 5 bases from V and 0 bases from J, with 20 bases in between. The CDR3, as DNA: TGTGCCAGCAGCTCAAGTAAGGGACATAAAGTCTCTGGAAACACCATATATTTT. This gives the protein CASSSSKGHKVSGNTIYF.

The chain couples TRBV7-6 to TRBJ2-3; 13 nucleotides line up with TRBD2. Per germline, CDR1 SGHVS and CDR2 FNYEAQ. Unmatched junction bases numbered 9, after V lost 2 bases and J lost 4 bases. CDR3 length: 18 residues. This CDR3 reads CASSLSGLAGDLADTQYF. Written as DNA, the CDR3 is TGTGCCAGCAGCTTATCCGGACTAGCGGGAGATTTAGCAGATACGCAGTATTTT.

The chain joins TRBV5-4 to TRBJ1-3; a possible D gene is TRBD1 (5 bases). Germline V gene lookup returns CDR1 SGHNT and CDR2 YYREEE (reference sequence). This CDR3 has 15 residues. Trimming pared 5 bases from V and 1 base from J, leaving 13 bases between. The CDR3 loop reads CASSRPGTSGNTIYF. In nucleotides, the CDR3 is TGTGCCAGCAGTCGACCAGGGACGTCTGGAAACACCATATATTTT.